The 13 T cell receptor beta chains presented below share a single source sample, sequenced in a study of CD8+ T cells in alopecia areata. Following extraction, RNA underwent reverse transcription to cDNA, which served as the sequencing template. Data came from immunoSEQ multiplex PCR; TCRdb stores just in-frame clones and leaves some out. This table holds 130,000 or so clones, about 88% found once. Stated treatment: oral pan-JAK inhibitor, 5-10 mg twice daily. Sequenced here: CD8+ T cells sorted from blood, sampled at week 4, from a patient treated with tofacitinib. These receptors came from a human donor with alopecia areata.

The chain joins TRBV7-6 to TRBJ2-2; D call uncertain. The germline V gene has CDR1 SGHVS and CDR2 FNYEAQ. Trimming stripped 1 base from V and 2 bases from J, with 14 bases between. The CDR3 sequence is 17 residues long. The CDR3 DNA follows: TGTGCCAGCAGCTTAGGTAGAGGATCGGGCAACACCGGGGAGCTGTTTTTT. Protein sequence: CASSLGRGSGNTGELFF.

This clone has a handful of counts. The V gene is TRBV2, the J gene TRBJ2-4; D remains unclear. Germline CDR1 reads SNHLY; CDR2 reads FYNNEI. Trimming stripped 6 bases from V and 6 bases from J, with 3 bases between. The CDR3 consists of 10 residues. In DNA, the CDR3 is TGTGCCAGCAGGGGAAACATTCAGTACTTC. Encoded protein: CASRGNIQYF.

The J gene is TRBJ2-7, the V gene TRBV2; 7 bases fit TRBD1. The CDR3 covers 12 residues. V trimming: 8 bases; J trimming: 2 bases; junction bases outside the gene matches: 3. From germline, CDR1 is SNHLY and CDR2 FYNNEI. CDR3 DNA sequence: TGTGCCAGCGGACAGGCCGCCTACGAGCAGTACTTC. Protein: CASGQAAYEQYF.

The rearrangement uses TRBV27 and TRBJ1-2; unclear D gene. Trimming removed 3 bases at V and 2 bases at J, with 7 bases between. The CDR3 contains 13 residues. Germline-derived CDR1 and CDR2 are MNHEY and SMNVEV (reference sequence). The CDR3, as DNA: TGTGCCAGCAGTTTCGGAACCAACTATGGCTACACCTTC. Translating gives CASSFGTNYGYTF.

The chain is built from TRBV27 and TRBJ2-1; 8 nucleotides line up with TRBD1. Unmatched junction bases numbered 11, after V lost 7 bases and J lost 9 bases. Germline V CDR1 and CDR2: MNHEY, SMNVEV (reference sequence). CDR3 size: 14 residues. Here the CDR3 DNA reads TGTGCCAGCATGGAGACAGGGGTATTGGGTGAGCAGTTCTTC. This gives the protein CASMETGVLGEQFF.

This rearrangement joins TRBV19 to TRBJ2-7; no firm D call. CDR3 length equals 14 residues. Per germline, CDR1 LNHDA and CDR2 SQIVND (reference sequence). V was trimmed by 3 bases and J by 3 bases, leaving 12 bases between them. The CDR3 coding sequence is TGTGCCAGTAGTATCCGGCCAGGAGACTACGAGCAGTACTTC. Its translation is CASSIRPGDYEQYF.

CDR3 DNA: TGCAGCGTAACTACAGGGGAAAATGAGCAGTTCTTC. This translates into CSVTTGENEQFF. This sequence joins TRBV29-1 and TRBJ2-1, with 7 bases identical to TRBD1. CDR1 and CDR2 from the germline V gene are SQVTM and ANQGSEA. J was trimmed by 7 bases and V by 6 bases; bases with no gene match: 6. This CDR3 comprises 12 residues.

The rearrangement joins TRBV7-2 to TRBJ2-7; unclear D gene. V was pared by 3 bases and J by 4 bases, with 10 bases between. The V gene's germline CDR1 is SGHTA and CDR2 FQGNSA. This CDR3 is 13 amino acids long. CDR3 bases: TGTGCCAGCAGCTTGGAAGCTTATTACGAGCAGTACTTC. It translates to CASSLEAYYEQYF.

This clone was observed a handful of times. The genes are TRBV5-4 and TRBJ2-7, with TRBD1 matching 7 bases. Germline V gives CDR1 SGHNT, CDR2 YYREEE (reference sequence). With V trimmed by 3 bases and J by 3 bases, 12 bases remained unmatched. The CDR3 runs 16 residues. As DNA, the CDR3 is TGTGCCAGCAGCTCACTTACCGGGACAGTCGACTACGAGCAGTACTTC. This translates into CASSSLTGTVDYEQYF.

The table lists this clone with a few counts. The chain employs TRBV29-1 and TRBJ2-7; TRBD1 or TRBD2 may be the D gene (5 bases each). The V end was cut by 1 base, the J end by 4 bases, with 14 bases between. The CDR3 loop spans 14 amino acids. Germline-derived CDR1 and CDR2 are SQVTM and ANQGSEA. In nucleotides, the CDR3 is TGCAGCGTTGAAGCCACGGGACGGGGTTACGAGCAGTACTTC. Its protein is CSVEATGRGYEQYF.

Here the CDR3 reads CASSRGGLQSEQYF. CDR3 nucleotide sequence: TGTGCCAGCAGTAGGGGGGGCCTCCAGTCCGAGCAGTACTTC. V gene TRBV6-5 combines with J gene TRBJ2-7, with D perhaps TRBD2 (7 bases). Germline values: CDR1 MNHEY, CDR2 SVGAGI. CDR3 length equals 14 residues. V was pared by 5 bases and J by 6 bases, with 17 bases between.

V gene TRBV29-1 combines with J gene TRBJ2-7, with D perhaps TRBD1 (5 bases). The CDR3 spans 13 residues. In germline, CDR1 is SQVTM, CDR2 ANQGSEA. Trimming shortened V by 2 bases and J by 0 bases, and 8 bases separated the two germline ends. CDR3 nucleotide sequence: TGCAGCGTTGAACAGACAGACTCCTACGAGCAGTACTTC. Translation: CSVEQTDSYEQYF.

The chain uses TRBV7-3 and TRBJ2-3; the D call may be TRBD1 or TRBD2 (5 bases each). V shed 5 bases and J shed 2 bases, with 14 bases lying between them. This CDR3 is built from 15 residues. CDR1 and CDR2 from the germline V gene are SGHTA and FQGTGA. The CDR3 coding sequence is TGTGCCAGCAGCCCGGGACCAATCTCCACAGATACGCAGTATTTT. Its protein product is CASSPGPISTDTQYF. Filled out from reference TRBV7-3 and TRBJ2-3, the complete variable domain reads GAGVSQTPSNKVTEKGKYVELRCDPISGHTALYWYRQSLGQGPEFLIYFQGTGAADDSGLPNDRFFAVRPEGSVSTLKIQRTERGDSAVYLCASSPGPISTDTQYFGPGTRLTVL.